Below, one T cell receptor (beta chain) is given with its context. Its antigen is currently unknown. Produced via immunoSEQ multiplex PCR; TCRdb's table is partial and in-frame only. This repertoire shows about 120,000 clones, 85% to 90% found once; its top ten account for 5.5% to 7%. This entry is derived from a study of radiotherapy plus CTLA-4 blockade in lung cancer. People whose metastatic non-small-cell lung cancer was chemo-refractory got focal radiation along with CTLA-4 blockade by ipilimumab. General study points: Reportedly, early blood T cell clone dynamics best predicted response, with interferon-beta. Blood-borne expansion of tumor-derived TCR clones followed radiotherapy plus ipilimumab.

The CDR3 loop spans 16 amino acids. Germline CDR1 and CDR2: MNHNY and SVGAGI (reference sequence). V lost 2 bases and J lost 2, with 14 bases in between. This material consisted of peripheral blood, taken from a patient treated with radiotherapy plus ipilimumab. The source of this sequence is a human donor with non-small cell lung cancer that progressed on radiotherapy plus ipilimumab. This chain links TRBV6-6 with TRBJ2-3; tentatively, D is TRBD1 (5 bases). CDR3 protein: CASSYGRQGITDTQYF. Written as DNA, the CDR3 is TGTGCCAGCAGTTACGGTCGGCAGGGCATCACAGATACGCAGTATTTT.